Each of the 13 T cell receptor beta chains below was sequenced from the same sample in a study of blood T cell repertoires in COVID-19. Method: immunoSEQ multiplex PCR; TCRdb's copy keeps in-frame clones and lacks some. The table lists 95,000 to 110,000 clones, approximately 84% of them singletons, with roughly 6.2% in the top ten. Sequenced sample: peripheral blood. These receptors were taken from a human donor in a cohort sampled during active COVID-19.

This rearrangement joins TRBV7-6 to TRBJ2-3, with TRBD1 identical over 8 bases. Trimming removed 3 bases from V and 0 bases from J; junction bases left unmatched: 5. From germline, CDR1 is SGHVS and CDR2 FNYEAQ. The CDR3 covers 16 residues. The CDR3 region is CASSFEGQESTDTQYF. The CDR3 bases are TGTGCCAGCAGCTTCGAGGGACAGGAGAGCACAGATACGCAGTATTTT.

This clone was seen at least ten times. CDR3 in DNA: TGCGCCAGCAGCCCGCTATCCCTCCGGTCTGGAAACACCATATATTTT. Its protein is CASSPLSLRSGNTIYF. The chain is built from TRBV5-1 and TRBJ1-3; D is uncertain. Germline CDR1 is SGHRS and CDR2 is YFSETQ. V was cut by 4 bases and J by 1 base, with 15 bases left in between. This CDR3 has 16 amino acids.

This chain connects TRBV29-1 to TRBJ1-5; 8 bases are a match to TRBD1. After removal of 5 bases from V and 6 bases from J, the junction contained 9 bases not matched to a gene. Germline V gene sequence: CDR1 SQVTM, CDR2 ANQGSEA. The CDR3 has 14 amino acids. CDR3 amino acids: CSVKTGEGGQPQHF. The CDR3 region has the DNA TGCAGCGTTAAGACAGGGGAGGGCGGTCAGCCCCAGCATTTT.

The genes are TRBV3-1 (or the pseudogene TRBV3-2) and TRBJ2-7; TRBD2 agrees at 12 bases. Germline-derived CDR1 and CDR2 are LGHDT and YNNKEL (reference sequence). This CDR3 spans 15 amino acids. Trimming cost V 4 bases and J 3 bases; bases outside gene matches: 4. The CDR3 coding sequence is TGTGCCAGCAGCCCTAGCGGGAGGGCCGTCTACGAGCAGTACTTC. Amino acids: CASSPSGRAVYEQYF.

The genes are TRBV6-5 and TRBJ2-7; no reliable D call. V lost 0 bases and J 4 bases, leaving 10 bases between the germline ends. The CDR3 length is 14 residues. CDR1 and CDR2 from the germline V gene are MNHEY and SVGAGI. The CDR3 DNA follows: TGTGCCAGCAGTTACTCGGTAGTCGGGTACGAGCAGTACTTC. Protein: CASSYSVVGYEQYF.

The rearrangement joins TRBV20-1 to TRBJ2-3; the D is unclear. Trimming stripped 3 bases from V and 4 bases from J, with 5 bases between. Germline-derived CDR1 and CDR2 are DFQATT and SNEGSKA (reference sequence). This CDR3 is 11 amino acids long. Written as DNA, the CDR3 is TGCAGTGCTAGGACTCCAGATACGCAGTATTTT. Amino acid sequence: CSARTPDTQYF.

The chain employs TRBV19 and TRBJ1-5; D is possibly TRBD1 (6 bases). V was clipped by 2 bases and J by 11 bases, with 19 bases between them. CDR3 length equals 15 residues. Germline CDR1 reads LNHDA; CDR2 reads SQIVND (reference sequence). CDR3: CASSISGGRGWSQHF. CDR3 nucleotide sequence: TGTGCCAGTAGTATAAGTGGGGGCCGGGGCTGGTCCCAGCATTTT.

In this sample, this clone turned up once. CDR3 in amino acids: CASRLPKPIDRGRAGELFF. For the CDR3, the DNA is TGTGCAAGTCGCTTACCGAAACCTATAGACAGGGGGCGAGCCGGGGAGCTGTTTTTT. V gene TRBV12-2 combines with J gene TRBJ2-2; the table's D call of TRBD1 was not tested on the DNA. TRBV12-2 is listed as a pseudogene. The CDR3 contains 19 residues.

V and J are TRBV5-1 and TRBJ2-7; 7 bases line up with TRBD1. Trimming removed 0 bases from V and 6 bases from J; junction bases left unmatched: 18. CDR1 is SGHRS, CDR2 YFSETQ, per germline. The CDR3 covers 18 residues. CDR3 in DNA: TGCGCCAGCAGCTTGGCCTATGGCACAGGGGCCCCCCTGGGCGAGCAGTACTTC. It codes for CASSLAYGTGAPLGEQYF.

The J gene is TRBJ1-1, the V gene TRBV5-4, with TRBD1 as a possible D gene (5 bases). The length of the CDR3 is 15 residues. The germline V gene has CDR1 SGHNT and CDR2 YYREEE (reference sequence). V was clipped by 0 bases and J by 4 bases, with 13 bases between them. The CDR3 region is CASSLEVGGVTEAFF. CDR3 DNA sequence: TGTGCCAGCAGCTTGGAAGTCGGAGGGGTCACTGAAGCTTTCTTT.

This clone has a handful of counts. The V and J genes are TRBV5-1 and TRBJ2-7, with D perhaps TRBD2 (6 bases). Germline loops: CDR1 SGHRS, CDR2 YFSETQ. This CDR3 is built from 12 residues. Trimming removed 7 bases at V and 3 bases at J, with 11 bases between. Written as DNA, the CDR3 is TGCGCCAGCCGGCGGGACGGCTACGAGCAGTACTTC. This encodes CASRRDGYEQYF.

The chain links TRBV4-1 to TRBJ2-1; 9 bases match TRBD2. V dropped 4 bases and J dropped 8; count of bases not matched to a gene: 3. Germline CDR1 and CDR2: MGHRA and YSYEKL. This CDR3 contains 13 residues. CDR3 bases: TGCGCCAGCAGCCGGACTAGCGTGTATGAGCAGTTCTTC. Translation: CASSRTSVYEQFF.

The chain recombines TRBV7-9 with TRBJ1-6; the D gene is possibly TRBD1 (5 bases). The germline V and J ends were trimmed by 1 base and 6 bases, with 10 bases remaining between them. CDR1 is SEHNR, CDR2 FQNEAQ, per germline (reference sequence). The CDR3 totals 15 residues. The CDR3 sequence: CASSLEGRVNSPLHF. As DNA, the CDR3 is TGTGCCAGCAGCTTAGAAGGCAGGGTTAATTCACCCCTCCACTTT.